Listed below are T cell receptor delta chains from one sample, sequenced in a study of gammadelta T cells in human blood. With CATT, TCRdb re-called clones from the RT-PCR reads. The sample has roughly 300 delta-chain clones; about 7.2% are singletons. Sequences were obtained from Vgamma9Vdelta2 gamma-delta T cells from infant blood. All receptors come from a human donor. CDR3s include the opening cysteine and the closing phenylalanine or tryptophan. Fields, in order: V gene, J gene, clone size, D gene, CDR3 protein, CDR3 DNA. D genes are given only for firm matches. The size of a clone is reported for some rows only, either as once, few or many, or as a class for expanded clones.

V: TRDV2
J: TRDJ1
size: hyperexpanded
D: TRDD3
CDR3: CACDILGDFKLIF
DNA: TGTGCCTGTGACATACTGGGGGATTTTAAACTCATCTTT

V: TRDV2
J: TRDJ3
size: large
D: TRDD3
CDR3: CACDTGGYSSWDTRQMFF
DNA: TGTGCCTGTGACACCGGGGGATACAGCTCCTGGGACACCCGACAGATGTTTTTC

V: TRDV2
J: TRDJ3
size: large
D: TRDD3
CDR3: CACDILGDTWDTRQMFF
DNA: TGTGCCTGTGACATACTGGGGGATACCTGGGACACCCGACAGATGTTTTTC

V: TRDV2
J: TRDJ3
size: large
D: TRDD3
CDR3: CACDTGTLGVVSWDTRQMFF
DNA: TGTGCCTGTGACACCGGAACTCTGGGGGTCGTCTCCTGGGACACCCGACAGATGTTTTTC

V: TRDV2
J: TRDJ3
size: large
D: TRDD3
CDR3: CACDTVGDSSWDTRQMFF
DNA: TGTGCCTGTGACACGGTGGGGGACAGCTCCTGGGACACCCGACAGATGTTTTTC

V: TRDV2
J: TRDJ3
size: large
D: .
CDR3: CACDTVMGSSSWDTRQMFF
DNA: TGTGCCTGTGACACCGTTATGGGATCCAGCTCCTGGGACACCCGACAGATGTTTTTC

V: TRDV2
J: TRDJ3
size: large
D: TRDD3
CDR3: CACDKMTGGYAWDTRQMFF
DNA: TGTGCCTGTGACAAGATGACTGGGGGATACGCCTGGGACACCCGACAGATGTTTTTC

V: TRDV2
J: TRDJ2
size: few
D: TRDD3
CDR3: CACELLGDLTAQLFF
DNA: TGTGCCTGTGAGTTACTGGGGGATTTGACAGCACAACTCTTCTTT

V: TRDV2
J: TRDJ3
size: medium-sized
D: .
CDR3: CACDTVDSTSWDTRQMFF
DNA: TGTGCCTGTGACACCGTTGACTCGACCTCCTGGGACACCCGACAGATGTTTTTC

V: TRDV2
J: TRDJ1
size: .
D: TRDD3
CDR3: CACDTLGDKGDTYTDKLIF
DNA: TGTGCCTGTGACACTCTGGGGGATAAGGGAGATACTTACACCGATAAACTCATCTTT

V: TRDV2
J: TRDJ1
size: large
D: TRDD3
CDR3: CACDTLGGSTDKLIF
DNA: TGTGCCTGTGACACCCTGGGGGGTTCTACCGATAAACTCATCTTT

V: TRDV2
J: TRDJ3
size: large
D: TRDD3
CDR3: CACDTLGESSWDTRQMFF
DNA: TGTGCCTGTGACACTCTGGGGGAGAGCTCCTGGGACACCCGACAGATGTTTTTC

V: TRDV2
J: TRDJ1
size: large
D: TRDD3
CDR3: CACDTLGDTHDKLIF
DNA: TGTGCCTGTGACACACTGGGGGATACCCACGATAAACTCATCTTT

V: TRDV2
J: TRDJ1
size: large
D: .
CDR3: CACDTWGTDKLIF
DNA: TGTGCCTGTGACACCTGGGGGACCGATAAACTCATCTTT

V: TRDV2
J: TRDJ3
size: few
D: TRDD3
CDR3: CACDTVLGDTSWDTRQMFF
DNA: TGTGCCTGTGACACCGTACTGGGGGATACCTCCTGGGACACCCGACAGATGTTTTTC

V: TRDV2
J: TRDJ1
size: large
D: TRDD3
CDR3: CACDGLGDYTDKLIF
DNA: TGTGCCTGTGACGGGCTGGGGGACTACACCGATAAACTCATCTTT

V: TRDV2
J: TRDJ3
size: large
D: TRDD3
CDR3: CACDSLLGGSSWDTRQMFF
DNA: TGTGCCTGTGACTCGTTACTGGGGGGTAGCTCCTGGGACACCCGACAGATGTTTTTC

V: TRDV2
J: TRDJ3
size: large
D: TRDD3
CDR3: CACDTGLGDPRSSWDTRQMFF
DNA: TGTGCCTGTGACACTGGCCTGGGGGACCCTAGGAGCTCCTGGGACACCCGACAGATGTTTTTC

V: TRDV2
J: TRDJ3
size: .
D: TRDD3
CDR3: CACDTWGTQSSWDTRQMFF
DNA: TGTGCCTGTGACACCTGGGGGACTCAAAGCTCCTGGGACACCCGACAGATGTTTTTC

V: TRDV2
J: TRDJ3
size: medium-sized
D: .
CDR3: CACDTWGASSWDTRQMFF
DNA: TGTGCCTGTGACACGTGGGGAGCCAGCTCCTGGGACACCCGACAGATGTTTTTC

V: TRDV2
J: TRDJ3
size: .
D: TRDD3
CDR3: CACDTVLGDTRSWDTRQMFF
DNA: TGTGCCTGTGACACCGTACTGGGGGATACGCGCTCCTGGGACACCCGACAGATGTTTTTC

V: TRDV2
J: TRDJ2
size: large
D: TRDD3
CDR3: CACDTLGDTAQLFF
DNA: TGTGCCTGTGACACACTGGGGGATACAGCACAACTCTTCTTT

V: TRDV2
J: TRDJ1
size: large
D: .
CDR3: CACDTGGTPSYHYYNKLIF
DNA: TGTGCCTGTGACACCGGGGGGACCCCCTCTTACCACTACTACAATAAACTCATCTTT

V: TRDV2
J: TRDJ2
size: large
D: TRDD3
CDR3: CACDIVLGDKGALTAQLFF
DNA: TGTGCCTGTGACATTGTACTGGGGGATAAAGGGGCTTTGACAGCACAACTCTTCTTT

V: TRDV2
J: TRDJ3
size: hyperexpanded
D: TRDD3
CDR3: CACDTTYAGGYSGSWDTRQMFF
DNA: TGTGCCTGTGACACCACCTACGCTGGGGGATACTCTGGCTCCTGGGACACCCGACAGATGTTTTTC

V: TRDV2
J: TRDJ3
size: .
D: .
CDR3: CACDLPLSWDTRQMFF
DNA: TGTGCCTGTGACCTACCCCTCTCCTGGGACACCCGACAGATGTTTTTC

V: TRDV2
J: TRDJ3
size: large
D: TRDD3
CDR3: CACDTLGDTTWDTRQMFF
DNA: TGTGCCTGTGACACACTGGGGGATACCACCTGGGACACCCGACAGATGTTTTTC

V: TRDV2
J: TRDJ3
size: large
D: TRDD3
CDR3: CACDTVYWGTSSWDTRQMFF
DNA: TGTGCCTGTGACACCGTGTACTGGGGGACGAGCTCCTGGGACACCCGACAGATGTTTTTC

V: TRDV2
J: TRDJ1
size: medium-sized
D: TRDD3
CDR3: CACDTWGIHKLIF
DNA: TGTGCCTGTGACACCTGGGGGATACATAAACTCATCTTT

V: TRDV2
J: TRDJ1
size: large
D: .
CDR3: CACDTVGEYTDKLIF
DNA: TGTGCCTGTGACACCGTCGGGGAGTACACCGATAAACTCATCTTT

V: TRDV2
J: TRDJ3
size: large
D: TRDD3
CDR3: CACDNTGGYSWDTRQMFF
DNA: TGTGCCTGTGACAATACTGGGGGATACTCCTGGGACACCCGACAGATGTTTTTC

V: TRDV2
J: TRDJ1
size: .
D: TRDD3
CDR3: CARDTVGWGIATDKLIF
DNA: TGTGCCCGTGACACCGTCGGCTGGGGGATTGCAACCGATAAACTCATCTTT

V: TRDV2
J: TRDJ3
size: large
D: TRDD3
CDR3: CACDPGLGAFSWDTRQMFF
DNA: TGTGCCTGTGATCCAGGTCTGGGGGCCTTCTCCTGGGACACCCGACAGATGTTTTTC

V: TRDV2
J: TRDJ3
size: large
D: TRDD3
CDR3: CACDILGDTGWDTRQMFF
DNA: TGTGCCTGTGACATACTGGGGGATACGGGCTGGGACACCCGACAGATGTTTTTC

V: TRDV2
J: TRDJ3
size: medium-sized
D: TRDD3
CDR3: CACDTAGGYASWDTRQMFF
DNA: TGTGCCTGTGACACCGCTGGGGGATACGCCTCCTGGGACACCCGACAGATGTTTTTC

V: TRDV2
J: TRDJ3
size: large
D: TRDD3
CDR3: CACRDTSSWDTRQMFF
DNA: TGTGCCTGTCGGGATACGAGCTCCTGGGACACCCGACAGATGTTTTTC

V: TRDV2
J: TRDJ1
size: medium-sized
D: TRDD3
CDR3: CACDTVRTWGKLYTDKLIF
DNA: TGTGCCTGTGACACCGTCAGGACCTGGGGGAAGCTTTACACCGATAAACTCATCTTT

V: TRDV2
J: TRDJ2
size: few
D: TRDD3
CDR3: CACDTVAGGLTAQLFF
DNA: TGTGCCTGTGACACCGTAGCTGGGGGATTGACAGCACAACTCTTCTTT

V: TRDV2
J: TRDJ3
size: few
D: TRDD3
CDR3: CACDTLGDTSSWDTRQMFF
DNA: TGTGCCTGTGACACGCTGGGGGATACGAGCTCCTGGGACACCCGACAGATGTTTTTC

V: TRDV2
J: TRDJ1
size: large
D: TRDD3
CDR3: CACDTLLGDTQTDKLIF
DNA: TGTGCCTGTGACACCTTACTGGGGGATACGCAAACCGATAAACTCATCTTT

V: TRDV2
J: TRDJ3
size: large
D: TRDD3
CDR3: CACDTAGISWDTRQMFF
DNA: TGTGCCTGTGACACCGCGGGGATATCCTGGGACACCCGACAGATGTTTTTC